This paragraph covers one T cell receptor beta chain sequence. CDR3 size: 15 residues. Germline CDR1 SGHVS, CDR2 FNYEAQ. V was shortened by 2 bases and J by 3 bases, with 11 bases between the two germline ends. Measured with immunoSEQ multiplex PCR; TCRdb has only the in-frame clones, and not every one. The sample records about 23,000 clones, 65% to 90% being singletons. The data are from a study of blood T cell repertoires in COVID-19. This sequence originates from a human donor with acute or convalescent COVID-19. The donor label of this sample is uncertain. This chain uses TRBV7-6 with TRBJ2-1, with a weak D call TRBD1 (6 bases). The sequenced sample was peripheral blood. CDR3 coding DNA: TGTGCCAGCAGCTTAAACAGGGCCTTCTACAATGAGCAGTTCTTC. Translated, it gives CASSLNRAFYNEQFF.